These 10 T cell receptor beta chains were sequenced from one sample in a study of beta chain features in type 1 diabetes. Of the isolated RNA, all was reverse transcribed, and so the sequenced material was expressed TCRB transcripts. Data came from immunoSEQ multiplex PCR; TCRdb stores just in-frame clones and leaves some out. Counted here are 350,000 to 450,000 clones, approximately 15% occurring once; the ten biggest clones make up about 0.04%. The sequencing sample was made of naive CD4+ T cells from blood. The receptors were gathered from a man under 40 in good health.

The V call is TRBV7-8, the J call TRBJ2-7; tentatively, D is TRBD2 (6 bases). The CDR3 length is 14 residues. Germline CDR1 is SGHVS and CDR2 is FQNEAQ. The ends were cut back, 3 bases at V and 5 bases at J, with 14 bases in the middle. The CDR3 DNA is TGTGCCAGCAGCTTCGGGGGAAGGGGTAACGAGCAGTACTTC. This encodes CASSFGGRGNEQYF.

About this clone itself: Being one base from a much bigger clone, this may be a read error. The chain has TRBV28 and TRBJ2-1; D not certain. The CDR3 is 11 residues long. CDR1 is MDHEN, CDR2 SYDVKM, per germline. Trimming took off 6 bases at V and 3 bases at J, with 3 bases between the two ends. The DNA for the CDR3 is TGTGCCAGCAGCTACTACAATGAGCAGTTCTTC. It is translated as CASSYYNEQFF.

The chain is built from TRBV30 and TRBJ2-3; the D gene is possibly TRBD2 (6 bases). From germline, CDR1 is GTSNPN and CDR2 SVGIG (reference sequence). Between the trimmed V and J ends, which lost 1 base and 0 bases, there was a span of 14 bases. This CDR3 contains 16 residues. CDR3 sequence: CAWSALAGSSTDTQYF. The CDR3 DNA follows: TGTGCCTGGAGTGCACTCGCGGGATCTAGCACAGATACGCAGTATTTT.

The table lists this clone with a few counts. The rearrangement uses TRBV19 and TRBJ2-1, with a weak D call TRBD2 (5 bases). V dropped 8 bases and J dropped 0 bases, with 14 bases sitting between them. The CDR3 loop spans 15 amino acids. Germline V gives CDR1 LNHDA, CDR2 SQIVND (reference sequence). The CDR3 DNA sequence: TGTGCCAGTGGTGTGCTAGCAAACTCCTACAATGAGCAGTTCTTC. Translation gives CASGVLANSYNEQFF.

This clone showed up just a few times. The chain combines TRBV19 with TRBJ1-1; no clear D gene. The CDR3 covers 12 residues. V was pared by 4 bases and J by 8 bases, with 11 bases between. CDR1 LNHDA and CDR2 SQIVND come from the germline V gene (reference sequence). The CDR3 region is CASSRHRGEAFF. The DNA for the CDR3 is TGTGCCAGTAGTAGACACCGCGGGGAAGCTTTCTTT.

This clone was counted only a few times. This chain joins TRBV7-9 and TRBJ1-1; possible D gene TRBD1, 6 bases. CDR1 and CDR2 from the germline V gene are SEHNR and FQNEAQ (reference sequence). The V gene lost 0 bases and the J gene lost 5 bases, with 22 bases spanning the gap. The CDR3 length is 18 residues. The CDR3 here is CASSLAAKPRTVRTEAFF. The CDR3 DNA is TGTGCCAGCAGCTTAGCGGCCAAACCTCGGACAGTGAGGACTGAAGCTTTCTTT.

This clone was seen more than once but under ten times. The J gene is TRBJ2-7, the V gene TRBV6-5, with 7 bases matching TRBD1. The germline CDR1 and CDR2 sequences are MNHEY and SVGAGI. V lost 8 bases, J lost 2 bases, and 12 bases stayed unmatched. The CDR3 has 15 residues. CDR3 residues: CASGPPGQPPYEQYF. Written as DNA, the CDR3 is TGTGCCAGCGGGCCACCGGGACAGCCCCCCTACGAGCAGTACTTC.

This chain uses TRBV10-3 with TRBJ2-5; D may match TRBD1 or TRBD2 (6 bases each). This CDR3 is built from 14 residues. Germline values: CDR1 ENHRY, CDR2 SYGVKD. V was cut by 7 bases and J by 3 bases, with 15 bases left in between. CDR3 nucleotide sequence: TGTGCCATCAAGGACGGGGGCGGAAAAGAGACCCAGTACTTC. Its protein product is CAIKDGGGKETQYF.

The CDR3 coding sequence is TGTGCCAGCAGCTTGGCAGGGGGCGCGGCCAAAAACATTCAGTACTTC. Its translation: CASSLAGGAAKNIQYF. The genes are TRBV5-6 and TRBJ2-4, with 8 bases fitting TRBD1. The germline V gene has CDR1 SGHDT and CDR2 YYEEEE. CDR3 length: 16 residues. The junction had 3 bases not matched to a gene; V was cut back by 0 bases and J by 1 base.

This clone has only a few counts. J is TRBJ2-1 and V is TRBV19; 7 positions match TRBD1. This CDR3 region has 15 residues. The germline CDR1 and CDR2 sequences are LNHDA and SQIVND (reference sequence). J was trimmed by 5 bases and V by 5 bases; bases with no gene match: 9. Written as DNA, the CDR3 is TGTGCCAGTAGTCACTCAGGGGGAATCGACAATGAGCAGTTCTTC. The encoded protein is CASSHSGGIDNEQFF.